The rows below give T cell receptor beta chains drawn from one sample of a study of siplizumab effects on memory and regulatory T cells. Some clones are missing from TCRdb's copy, which holds only in-frame ones; the method was immunoSEQ multiplex PCR. The sample has about 75,000 clones; roughly 93% are singletons. Input material: CD8+ T cells sorted from blood. These receptors all stem from a human donor in good health. Each CDR3 is given with its conserved first and last residue. A D gene is named only where the DNA matches it firmly. Not every row has a clone size; where given, it reads once, few, many or a size class.

d_gene	v_gene	abundance	j_gene	CDR3nt	CDR3aa
TRBD1	TRBV5-4	.	TRBJ1-1	TGTGCCAGCAGCTTTACAGGGGGCCTGGACACTGAAGCTTTCTTT	CASSFTGGLDTEAFF
TRBD1	TRBV19	.	TRBJ2-3	TGTGCCAGTAGTATCTGGGACAGGGAGACAGATACGCAGTATTTT	CASSIWDRETDTQYF
.	TRBV6-6	.	TRBJ2-7	TGTGCCAGCAGTCACCAGGTAGCCTACGAGCAGTACTTC	CASSHQVAYEQYF
.	TRBV6-1	.	TRBJ1-1	TGTGCCAGCGGCGGGGGGCTCTTGGGTGAAGCTTTCTTT	CASGGGLLGEAFF
.	TRBV5-6	few	TRBJ2-1	TGTGCCAGCGCGCCCGGGGTAGCTCACAATGAGCAGTTCTTC	CASAPGVAHNEQFF
.	TRBV19	.	TRBJ1-1	TGTGCCACCTTCTGGAGAACTGAAGCTTTCTTT	CATFWRTEAFF
.	TRBV5-1	.	TRBJ1-1	TGCGCCAGCAGCCCAACACCCATGAACACTGAAGCTTTCTTT	CASSPTPMNTEAFF
.	TRBV6-6	.	TRBJ2-3	TGTGCCAGCAGTAAGGACTACTTAGATACGCAGTATTTT	CASSKDYLDTQYF
.	TRBV7-9	.	TRBJ1-1	TGTGCCAGCAGCTTTACGGGAGTGAACACTGAAGCTTTCTTT	CASSFTGVNTEAFF
.	TRBV27	.	TRBJ1-5	TGTGCCAGCAGAGGATTCGCTAGCAATCAGCCCCAGCATTTT	CASRGFASNQPQHF
.	TRBV27	.	TRBJ1-2	TGTGCCAGCAGTTTTGGAGGACAGTCCTATGGCTACACCTTC	CASSFGGQSYGYTF
TRBD1	TRBV13	.	TRBJ1-3	TGTGCCAGCAGCTCGACAGGGGACTTAATCGGAAACACCATATATTTT	CASSSTGDLIGNTIYF
.	TRBV2	.	TRBJ2-7	TGTGCCTCTCAGTTCGCCGAGCAGTACTTC	CASQFAEQYF
.	TRBV28	.	TRBJ2-5	TGTGCCAGCAGTGGGCGGGACGGACCACAAGAGACCCAGTACTTC	CASSGRDGPQETQYF
.	TRBV5-6	.	TRBJ2-2	TGTGCCAGCAGCTGGGGGACCCCGGGGACCGGGGAGCTGTTTTTT	CASSWGTPGTGELFF
TRBD2	TRBV27	.	TRBJ2-3	TGTGCCAGCAGTTCCCGACTAGCTTGGGATACGCAGTATTTT	CASSSRLAWDTQYF
.	TRBV28	.	TRBJ2-1	TGTGCCAGCAGCTACTACATCGCGACTGCTGCCGCTACAGATGAGCAGTTCTTC	CASSYYIATAAATDEQFF
.	TRBV29-1	.	TRBJ2-7	TGCAGCGTCACACAGGTGAACTCCTACGAGCAGTACTTC	CSVTQVNSYEQYF
.	TRBV7-9	.	TRBJ1-1	TGTGCCAGCAGCCGCGAAACAAGTACACTAAACACTGAAGCTTTCTTT	CASSRETSTLNTEAFF
.	TRBV5-6	.	TRBJ1-2	TGTGCCAGCAGCTTGGGTCCACCAAACTATGGCTACACCTTC	CASSLGPPNYGYTF
.	TRBV19	few	TRBJ1-6	TGTGCCAGTAGTATTCTGTTGTCGGGGGATTCACCCCTCCACTTT	CASSILLSGDSPLHF
TRBD2	TRBV7-6	.	TRBJ2-1	TGTGCCAGCAGCTTAGAGGCGGGGGGGCCGAGGATTGATGAGCAGTTCTTC	CASSLEAGGPRIDEQFF
.	TRBV9	.	TRBJ2-1	TGTGCCAGCAGCCCAGGGTCCTACAATGAGCAGTTCTTC	CASSPGSYNEQFF
TRBD1	TRBV27	.	TRBJ2-3	TGTGCCAGCAGTTTAGAGTCACAGGGGGCCACAGATACGCAGTATTTT	CASSLESQGATDTQYF
.	TRBV10-2	.	TRBJ2-2	TGCGCCAGCAGTGAAACACAGGGTACCGGGGAGCTGTTTTTT	CASSETQGTGELFF
.	TRBV14	.	TRBJ2-3	TGTGCCAGCGAGGATGGAATGGCAGATACGCAGTATTTT	CASEDGMADTQYF
TRBD2	TRBV27	.	TRBJ2-3	TGTGCCAGCAAATCTCAACCAGCGGGGGGCTCAGATACGCAGTATTTT	CASKSQPAGGSDTQYF
.	TRBV20-1	.	TRBJ2-2	TGCAGTGCCTTCAACACCGGGGAGCTGTTTTTT	CSAFNTGELFF
TRBD1	TRBV9	.	TRBJ2-7	TGTGCCAGCAGCCCAGGGGGCTACGAGCAGTACTTC	CASSPGGYEQYF
.	TRBV19	.	TRBJ1-2	TGTGCCAGTAGTAGGGCAGGCGACCCTGATGGCTACACCTTC	CASSRAGDPDGYTF
.	TRBV7-3	.	TRBJ2-7	TGTGCCAGCAGCTTAGTTGCAGGCCCGAACTACGAGCAGTACTTC	CASSLVAGPNYEQYF
TRBD1	TRBV19	.	TRBJ2-3	TGTGCCAGTAGTTTCGGACAGGGACTCACAGATACGCAGTATTTT	CASSFGQGLTDTQYF
.	TRBV5-6	.	TRBJ2-2	TGTGCCAGCAGCTCTGGGTCAACAGGGGGGGAGCTGTTTTTT	CASSSGSTGGELFF
TRBD2	TRBV28	.	TRBJ2-2	TGTGCCAGCAGTTTACACTTCTCCTCACTAGCGTCCAACGCCGGGGAGCTGTTTTTT	CASSLHFSSLASNAGELFF
.	TRBV9	few	TRBJ1-1	TGTGCCAGCAGCGTAGTAGTATCGATGGGGGACACTGAAGCTTTCTTT	CASSVVVSMGDTEAFF
.	TRBV7-2	.	TRBJ2-1	TGTGCCAGCAGCTTAGCGGCCGGCAGGATCTACAATGAGCAGTTCTTC	CASSLAAGRIYNEQFF
.	TRBV7-9	.	TRBJ2-2	TGTGCCAGCAGCTCCCCACGGGGGAACACCGGGGAGCTGTTTTTT	CASSSPRGNTGELFF
.	TRBV6-6	once	TRBJ2-3	TGTGCCAGCAGTTCGACTAGGTTGGCAGATACGCAGTATTTT	CASSSTRLADTQYF
.	TRBV7-7	.	TRBJ2-5	TGTGCCAGCAGCCCACCCTATCTTGGAGAGACCCAGTACTTC	CASSPPYLGETQYF
TRBD1	TRBV12-5	.	TRBJ1-2	TGTGCTCTCCAGGGGGGCTATGGCTACACCTTC	CALQGGYGYTF
TRBD1	TRBV7-9	.	TRBJ2-1	TGTGCCAGCAGCTCCCCCACGACAGGGACCAACAATGAGCAGTTCTTC	CASSSPTTGTNNEQFF
TRBD2	TRBV7-2	.	TRBJ2-3	TGTGCCAGCAGCTTACTAGCGGGGGGGACAGATACGCAGTATTTT	CASSLLAGGTDTQYF
.	TRBV5-6	.	TRBJ2-7	TGTGCCAGCAGCCCGACAAGCAACGAGCAGTACTTC	CASSPTSNEQYF
TRBD2	TRBV7-2	.	TRBJ2-7	TGTGCCAGCAGCTTAGCCGGGGGGGCCCACGAGCAGTACTTC	CASSLAGGAHEQYF
TRBD2	TRBV4-1	.	TRBJ2-5	TGCGCCAGCAGCCAACAGGGACTAGCGGGGGGACCGCAAGAGACCCAGTACTTC	CASSQQGLAGGPQETQYF
TRBD1	TRBV19	once	TRBJ1-1	TGTGCCAGTGGACAGGGGGCGGGGACTGAAGCTTTCTTT	CASGQGAGTEAFF
.	TRBV4-3	.	TRBJ2-2	TGCGCCAGCAGCCCCGGGGTCACTGACACCGGGGAGCTGTTTTTT	CASSPGVTDTGELFF
TRBD2	TRBV5-4	.	TRBJ2-5	TGTGCCAGCAGCTCCCTAGCGGGGGGTGGAGAGACCCAGTACTTC	CASSSLAGGGETQYF
TRBD1	TRBV7-9	once	TRBJ2-1	TGTGCCAGCAGCTTAGGGACAGGGCGAGATGAGCAGTTCTTC	CASSLGTGRDEQFF
.	TRBV29-1	.	TRBJ1-2	TGCAGCGCTGAAGGGGGGGCTGGTGGCTACACCTTC	CSAEGGAGGYTF
TRBD2	TRBV13	.	TRBJ2-3	TGTGCCAGCAGCAATCCTAGCGGGGGGGCCCATACGCAGTATTTT	CASSNPSGGAHTQYF
.	TRBV7-9	once	TRBJ2-7	TGTGCCAGCAGCACTGCAACTTACGAGCAGTACTTC	CASSTATYEQYF
TRBD2	TRBV7-2	.	TRBJ2-2	TGTGCCAGCAGCCCCCGGACTAGCGCGTTGGGCTCCGGGGAGCTGTTTTTT	CASSPRTSALGSGELFF